The source of this T cell receptor (beta chain) is a study of cytomegalovirus exposure and HLA in healthy donors. A multiplex PCR was run with 60 Vbeta primers and 13 Jbeta primers. Only in-frame clones appear in the TCRdb table, and some are missing; sequencing was by immunoSEQ multiplex PCR. The data contain some 110,000 clones, roughly 80% of them singletons. Looked up from germline, CDR1 is SGDLS and CDR2 is YYNGEE. The ends were cut back, 5 bases at V and 0 bases at J, with 7 bases in the middle. There are 13 residues in the CDR3. The rearrangement joins TRBV9 to TRBJ2-3; D may be TRBD2 (6 bases). The source material was PBMCs. This receptor was obtained from a man younger than 40 in good health and CMV-seropositive. The CDR3 is CASRGLSTDTQYF. CDR3 nucleotide sequence: TGTGCCAGCAGGGGACTTAGCACAGATACGCAGTATTTT.